This T cell receptor beta chain is from a study of blood T cell repertoires in COVID-19. About the research overall: COVID-19 samples, acute and convalescent, were from the United States, Italy and Spain. PBMCs, B-cell-depleted T cells, or T cells provided the cDNA or gDNA that made up the material.

Repertoires were generated with immunoSEQ multiplex PCR, while TCRdb's copy carries only in-frame clones and drops some. The table has some 270,000 clones, around 88% seen once. The V segment lost 0 bases and the J segment 8 bases; nucleotides outside the gene matches: 4. This CDR3 spans 16 amino acids. Germline V CDR1 and CDR2: MGHRA, YSYEKL. The sequence came from a man aged 25 to 40 with acute or convalescent COVID-19. The chain couples TRBV4-1 to TRBJ2-1; 13 bases are a match to TRBD2. The material sequenced was peripheral blood. The CDR3 bases are TGCGCCAGCAGCCAAGAGGGACTAGCGGGAATCTATGAGCAGTTCTTC. Protein product: CASSQEGLAGIYEQFF.